A selection of T cell receptor beta chains follows, all from one sample in a study of neoadjuvant anti-PD-1 for oral cavity cancer. Profiled with immunoSEQ multiplex PCR; TCRdb holds only in-frame clones, not every one. The sample has tens of thousands of clones, more than 75% seen once; the top ten hold around 3.7%. The source material was PBMCs, sampled after nivolumab (anti-PD-1) treatment. The receptors stem from a person aged 35 to 85 with oral cavity squamous cell carcinoma. Both conserved end residues are part of each CDR3. D genes are given only for firm matches. Size values are once, few and many counts, or a class for expanded clones, and some rows have none.

V: TRBV5-5; J: TRBJ2-1; size: -; D: -; CDR3: CASSLTQGVSKFF; DNA: TGTGCCAGCAGCTTGACTCAAGGAGTTTCAAAGTTCTTC
V: TRBV30; J: TRBJ2-7; size: -; D: TRBD1; CDR3: CAWAGQGALEQYF; DNA: TGTGCCTGGGCGGGACAGGGGGCGCTCGAGCAGTACTTC
V: TRBV5-6; J: TRBJ2-5; size: once; D: -; CDR3: CASSFRVGGGETQYF; DNA: TGTGCCAGCAGCTTTCGGGTTGGGGGAGGAGAGACCCAGTACTTC
V: TRBV15; J: TRBJ2-1; size: -; D: TRBD1; CDR3: CATSRDLSTGVINEQFF; DNA: TGTGCCACCAGCAGAGATCTATCGACAGGGGTGATAAATGAGCAGTTCTTC
V: TRBV7-3; J: TRBJ2-3; size: once; D: -; CDR3: CASSPGRVTDTQYF; DNA: TGTGCCAGCAGCCCTGGTCGGGTCACAGATACGCAGTATTTT
V: TRBV7-2; J: TRBJ1-5; size: -; D: -; CDR3: CASSLQGPSSNQPQHF; DNA: TGTGCCAGCAGCTTACAGGGACCTAGTAGCAATCAGCCCCAGCATTTT
V: TRBV4-1; J: TRBJ2-7; size: -; D: TRBD2; CDR3: CASSQRGVGGNEQYF; DNA: TGCGCCAGCAGCCAACGGGGGGTTGGGGGAAACGAGCAGTACTTC
V: TRBV6-6; J: TRBJ2-5; size: -; D: -; CDR3: CASSYRERETQYF; DNA: TGTGCCAGCAGTTACAGGGAAAGGGAGACCCAGTACTTC
V: TRBV6-6; J: TRBJ1-3; size: -; D: -; CDR3: CASSYSENTIYF; DNA: TGTGCCAGCAGTTACTCGGAAAACACCATATATTTT
V: TRBV10-3; J: TRBJ2-7; size: -; D: -; CDR3: CAIGQPASYEQYF; DNA: TGTGCCATCGGACAGCCCGCCTCCTACGAGCAGTACTTC
V: TRBV5-2; J: TRBJ1-2; size: -; D: -; CDR3: CASNFGVRKTYGYTF; DNA: TGTGCCAGCAACTTCGGAGTACGAAAGACCTATGGCTACACCTTC
V: TRBV6-5; J: TRBJ2-1; size: -; D: -; CDR3: CASRGLGRNEQFF; DNA: TGTGCCAGCCGAGGTCTCGGTCGCAATGAGCAGTTCTTC
V: TRBV19; J: TRBJ2-2; size: -; D: TRBD1; CDR3: CASSAGTANTGELFF; DNA: TGTGCCAGTAGTGCCGGGACAGCGAACACCGGGGAGCTGTTTTTT
V: TRBV5-6; J: TRBJ1-5; size: -; D: -; CDR3: CASSLEPNQPQHF; DNA: TGTGCCAGCAGCTTGGAGCCCAATCAGCCCCAGCATTTT
V: TRBV10-3; J: TRBJ2-1; size: -; D: -; CDR3: CAIRLDREQFF; DNA: TGTGCCATCCGGCTCGACAGGGAGCAGTTCTTC
V: TRBV19; J: TRBJ1-5; size: few; D: -; CDR3: CASIPGSGRPQHF; DNA: TGTGCCAGTATACCAGGTTCAGGTAGGCCCCAGCATTTT
V: TRBV6-5; J: TRBJ1-1; size: -; D: TRBD1; CDR3: CASQGGSEAFF; DNA: TGTGCCAGCCAAGGGGGCAGCGAAGCTTTCTTT
V: TRBV5-5; J: TRBJ1-4; size: -; D: TRBD1; CDR3: CASSTSRGLNEKLFF; DNA: TGTGCCAGCAGCACTTCTAGGGGGCTTAATGAAAAACTGTTTTTT
V: TRBV7-9; J: TRBJ2-3; size: once; D: -; CDR3: CASSFGIVGIWDTQYF; DNA: TGTGCCAGCAGCTTTGGTATAGTGGGAATCTGGGATACGCAGTATTTT
V: TRBV6-1; J: TRBJ2-3; size: -; D: TRBD2; CDR3: CASSEGGGSVGWTDTQYF; DNA: TGTGCCAGCAGTGAAGGTGGCGGGAGCGTCGGTTGGACAGATACGCAGTATTTT
V: TRBV28; J: TRBJ2-1; size: -; D: TRBD1; CDR3: CASSLGDREANEQFF; DNA: TGTGCCAGCAGTTTAGGGGACAGGGAAGCAAATGAGCAGTTCTTC
V: TRBV6-5; J: TRBJ1-2; size: -; D: TRBD1; CDR3: CASSYGTEGYTF; DNA: TGTGCCAGCAGTTACGGGACAGAGGGCTACACCTTC
V: TRBV10-3; J: TRBJ2-7; size: -; D: TRBD1; CDR3: CAISESRGNPTFPSGEQYF; DNA: TGTGCCATCAGTGAGTCCAGGGGGAACCCGACGTTTCCTTCGGGCGAGCAGTACTTC
V: TRBV29-1; J: TRBJ2-3; size: -; D: -; CDR3: CSVEAGTDTQYF; DNA: TGCAGCGTTGAAGCGGGCACAGATACGCAGTATTTT
V: TRBV29-1; J: TRBJ2-2; size: -; D: TRBD2; CDR3: CSVAPPRGRAGGGTGELFF; DNA: TGCAGCGTTGCGCCCCCCCGGGGGAGAGCGGGAGGCGGAACCGGGGAGCTGTTTTTT
V: TRBV28; J: TRBJ2-5; size: -; D: TRBD2; CDR3: CASSPPAGLETQYF; DNA: TGTGCCAGCAGCCCCCCAGCGGGACTGGAGACCCAGTACTTC
V: TRBV27; J: TRBJ2-2; size: once; D: -; CDR3: CASSLPGSGLAGELFF; DNA: TGTGCCAGCAGTTTACCCGGTTCAGGCTTGGCCGGGGAGCTGTTTTTT
V: TRBV5-1; J: TRBJ1-4; size: once; D: TRBD1; CDR3: CASSLAGQGTNEKLFF; DNA: TGCGCCAGCAGCTTGGCGGGACAGGGAACTAATGAAAAACTGTTTTTT